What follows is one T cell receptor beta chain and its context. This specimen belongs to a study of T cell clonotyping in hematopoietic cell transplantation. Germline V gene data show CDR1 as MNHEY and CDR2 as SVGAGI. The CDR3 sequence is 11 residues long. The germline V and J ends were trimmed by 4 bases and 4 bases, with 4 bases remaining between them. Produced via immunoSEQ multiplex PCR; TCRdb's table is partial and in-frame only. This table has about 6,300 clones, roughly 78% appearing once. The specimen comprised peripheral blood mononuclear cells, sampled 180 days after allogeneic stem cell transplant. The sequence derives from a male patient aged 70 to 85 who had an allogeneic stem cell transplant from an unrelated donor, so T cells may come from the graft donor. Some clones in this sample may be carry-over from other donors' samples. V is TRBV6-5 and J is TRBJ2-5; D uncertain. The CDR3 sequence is CASSSGETQYF. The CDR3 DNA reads TGTGCCAGCAGTTCCGGAGAGACCCAGTACTTC.